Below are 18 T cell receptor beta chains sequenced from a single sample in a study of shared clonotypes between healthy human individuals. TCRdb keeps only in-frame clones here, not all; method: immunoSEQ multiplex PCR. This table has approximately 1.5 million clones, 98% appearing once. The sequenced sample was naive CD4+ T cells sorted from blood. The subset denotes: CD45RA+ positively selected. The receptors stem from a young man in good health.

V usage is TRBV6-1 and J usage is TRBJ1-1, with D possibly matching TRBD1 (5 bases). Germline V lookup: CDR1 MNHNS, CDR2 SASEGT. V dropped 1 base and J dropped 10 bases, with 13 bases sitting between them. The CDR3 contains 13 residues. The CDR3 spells CASSEGSGQGAFF. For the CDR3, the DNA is TGTGCCAGCAGTGAAGGGAGTGGGCAGGGAGCTTTCTTT.

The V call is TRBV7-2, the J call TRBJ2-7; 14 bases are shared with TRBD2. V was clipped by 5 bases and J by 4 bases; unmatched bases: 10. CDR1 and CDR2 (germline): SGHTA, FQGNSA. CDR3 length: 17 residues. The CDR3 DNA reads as TGTGCCAGCAGCCCAGGGGGACTAGCGGGAGTGGGATACGAGCAGTACTTC. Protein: CASSPGGLAGVGYEQYF.

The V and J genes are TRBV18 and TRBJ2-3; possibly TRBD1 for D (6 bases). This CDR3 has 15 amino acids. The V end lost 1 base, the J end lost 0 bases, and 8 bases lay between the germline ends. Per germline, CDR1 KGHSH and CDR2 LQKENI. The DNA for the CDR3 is TGTGCCAGCTCACCACTGGGGGCCAGCACAGATACGCAGTATTTT. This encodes CASSPLGASTDTQYF.

The CDR3 sequence: CASSFEVTSLNEQFF. CDR3 nucleotide sequence: TGTGCCAGCAGCTTCGAGGTAACCTCCTTGAATGAGCAGTTCTTC. The chain joins TRBV5-8 to TRBJ2-1, with D hard to call. CDR1 SGHTS and CDR2 YDEGEE come from the germline V gene. The CDR3 contains 15 residues. Trimming removed 2 bases from V and 7 bases from J, with 16 bases in between.

The chain's CDR3 is CASSSRQGGGELFF. CDR3 coding DNA: TGCGCCAGCAGCTCAAGACAGGGTGGCGGGGAGCTGTTTTTT. The rearrangement uses TRBV5-1 and TRBJ2-2; 7 bases are a match to TRBD1. This CDR3 has 14 residues. Germline V gene lookup returns CDR1 SGHRS and CDR2 YFSETQ. V lost 3 bases, J lost 7 bases, and 6 bases stayed unmatched.

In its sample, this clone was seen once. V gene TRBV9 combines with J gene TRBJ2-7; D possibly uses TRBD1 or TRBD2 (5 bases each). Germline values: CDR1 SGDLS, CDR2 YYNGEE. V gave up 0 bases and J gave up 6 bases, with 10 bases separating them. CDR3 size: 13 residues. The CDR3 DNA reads TGTGCCAGCAGCGTAGGGTGGGGGTCCGAGCAGTACTTC. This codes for CASSVGWGSEQYF. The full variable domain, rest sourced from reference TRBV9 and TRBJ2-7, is DSGVTQTPKHLITATGQRVTLRCSPRSGDLSVYWYQQSLDQGLQFLIQYYNGEERAKGNILERFSAQQFPDLHSELNLSSLELGDSALYFCASSVGWGSEQYFGPGTRLTVT.

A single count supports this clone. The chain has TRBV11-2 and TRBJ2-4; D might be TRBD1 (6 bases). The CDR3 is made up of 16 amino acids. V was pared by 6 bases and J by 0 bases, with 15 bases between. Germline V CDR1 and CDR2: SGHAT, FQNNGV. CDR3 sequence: CASSLGTPLAKNIQYF. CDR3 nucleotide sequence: TGTGCCAGCAGTCTGGGGACACCGCTAGCCAAAAACATTCAGTACTTC.

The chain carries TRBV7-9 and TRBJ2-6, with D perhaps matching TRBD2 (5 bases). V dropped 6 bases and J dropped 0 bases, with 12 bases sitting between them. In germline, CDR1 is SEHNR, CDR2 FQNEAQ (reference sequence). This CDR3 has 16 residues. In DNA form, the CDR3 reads TGTGCCAGCAGACCTCACGGAGGCTCTGGGGCCAACGTCCTGACTTTC. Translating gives CASRPHGGSGANVLTF.

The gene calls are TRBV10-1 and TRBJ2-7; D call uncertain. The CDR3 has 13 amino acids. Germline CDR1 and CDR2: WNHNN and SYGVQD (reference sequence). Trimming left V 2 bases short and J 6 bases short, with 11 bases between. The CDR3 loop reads CASSERPLGEQYF. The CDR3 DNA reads TGCGCCAGCAGTGAGAGGCCCCTTGGCGAGCAGTACTTC.

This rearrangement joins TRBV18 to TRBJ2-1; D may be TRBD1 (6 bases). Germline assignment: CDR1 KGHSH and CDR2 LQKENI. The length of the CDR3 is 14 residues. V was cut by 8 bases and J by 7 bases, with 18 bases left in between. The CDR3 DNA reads TGTGCCAGCGGGCGGACAGCCCTGAGTAATGAGCAGTTCTTC. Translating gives CASGRTALSNEQFF.

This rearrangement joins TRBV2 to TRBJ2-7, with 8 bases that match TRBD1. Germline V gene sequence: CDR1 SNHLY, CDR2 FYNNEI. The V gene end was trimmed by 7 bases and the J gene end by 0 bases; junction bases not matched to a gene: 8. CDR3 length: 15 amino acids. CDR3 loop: CASTGTGSLSYEQYF. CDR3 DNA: TGTGCCAGCACCGGGACAGGTTCCCTCTCCTACGAGCAGTACTTC.

Here the CDR3 DNA reads TGTGCCAGCAGCGTAGTGGGCGGATCGAATGAGCAGTTCTTC. Its protein product is CASSVVGGSNEQFF. The chain is built from TRBV9 and TRBJ2-1, with D uncertain. The CDR3 is 14 amino acids. Per germline, CDR1 SGDLS and CDR2 YYNGEE. Between the trimmed V and J ends, which lost 0 bases and 7 bases, there was a span of 11 bases.

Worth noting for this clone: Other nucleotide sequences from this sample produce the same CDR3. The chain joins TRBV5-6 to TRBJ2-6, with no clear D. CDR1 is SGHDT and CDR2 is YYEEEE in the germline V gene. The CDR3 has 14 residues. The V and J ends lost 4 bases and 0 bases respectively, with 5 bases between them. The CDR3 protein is CASSLSSGANVLTF. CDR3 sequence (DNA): TGTGCCAGCAGCCTATCCTCTGGGGCCAACGTCCTGACTTTC.

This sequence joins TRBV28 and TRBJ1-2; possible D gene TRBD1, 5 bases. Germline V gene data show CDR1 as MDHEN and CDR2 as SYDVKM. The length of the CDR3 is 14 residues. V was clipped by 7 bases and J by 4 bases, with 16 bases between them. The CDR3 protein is CASKETVPPYGYTF. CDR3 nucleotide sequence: TGTGCCAGCAAGGAGACAGTCCCGCCCTATGGCTACACCTTC.

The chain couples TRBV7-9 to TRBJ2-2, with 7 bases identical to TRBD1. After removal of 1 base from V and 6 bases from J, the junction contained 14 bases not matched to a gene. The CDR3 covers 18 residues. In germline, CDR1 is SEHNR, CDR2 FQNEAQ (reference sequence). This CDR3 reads CASSLVGTDPGSAGELFF. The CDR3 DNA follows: TGTGCCAGCAGCTTAGTCGGGACAGACCCTGGATCTGCCGGGGAGCTGTTTTTT.

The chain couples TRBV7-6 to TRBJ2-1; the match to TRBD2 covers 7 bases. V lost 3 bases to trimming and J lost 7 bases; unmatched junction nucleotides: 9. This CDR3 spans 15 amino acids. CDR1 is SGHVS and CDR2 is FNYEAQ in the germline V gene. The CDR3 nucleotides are TGTGCCAGCAGCTTGATCAACGGGGGGTCGAATGAGCAGTTCTTC. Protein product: CASSLINGGSNEQFF.

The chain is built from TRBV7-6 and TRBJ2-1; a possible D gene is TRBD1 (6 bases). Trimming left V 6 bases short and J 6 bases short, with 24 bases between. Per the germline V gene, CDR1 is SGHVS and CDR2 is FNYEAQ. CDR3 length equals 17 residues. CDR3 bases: TGTGCCAGCAGGCCTCCTCCGGTGGGGACACACAGCAATGAGCAGTTCTTC. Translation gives CASRPPPVGTHSNEQFF.

CDR3 in amino acids: CASSLVAPGTGELFF. The CDR3 DNA reads as TGTGCCAGCAGCTTAGTTGCCCCCGGTACCGGGGAGCTGTTTTTT. The V and J genes are TRBV7-9 and TRBJ2-2; D call uncertain. The germline gives CDR1 SEHNR, CDR2 FQNEAQ (reference sequence). Trimming took off 1 base at V and 5 bases at J, with 11 bases between the two ends. The CDR3 sequence is 15 residues long.